This entry is about one TCR beta chain. The antigen it binds to is not known. No base quality information exists; no much larger clone differs at one position. Germline trimming: 6 bases from V, 4 bases from J; junction bases outside gene matches: 18. The CDR3 starts with the cysteine, ends with the phenylalanine, and has 17 residues. Of all the DNA, just the CDR3 is kept, 51 bases in frame from base 1. CDR1 and CDR2, looked up from the germline V gene, are SNHLY and FYNNEI. The record originates from a study of OX40 agonist ivuxolimab in advanced cancers. In the study overall: Ivuxolimab was a fully human IgG2 agonistic monoclonal antibody targeting the costimulatory receptor OX40 (CD134). Intravenous ivuxolimab was administered to patients every 2 weeks at six dose levels: 0.01, 0.1, 0.3, 1.5, 3 and 10 mg/kg. Of the approximately 50 patients in dose escalation, 19 had hepatocellular carcinoma, approximately 15 had melanoma, 9 had renal cell carcinoma and 9 had head and neck cancer. In the dose-escalation cohort, 70% to 90% of patients were male, and the mean age was approximately 60 years with a range of roughly 23 to 79. Prior anti-PD-1, anti-PD-L1 or anti-CTLA-4 therapy was permitted, and checkpoint inhibitors had been received by less than 45% of dose-escalation patients. Partial responses occurred in three dose-escalation patients, of whom one had hepatocellular carcinoma and two had cutaneous melanoma. The point of sequencing TCRbeta in the periphery was to test whether ivuxolimab changed TCR sequence diversity and drove clonal T-cell expansion. The paper describes the monotherapy dose-escalation part (N ≈ 52 patients) of the phase I trial of ivuxolimab. The study at large found these results: Which antigens the clonally expanded peripheral T cells were specific for was not determined. At doses of 0.1 to 3.0 mg/kg, clonal expansion of both CD4+ and CD8+ T cells in blood was seen between baseline and week 6. Low levels of normalized T-cell clonal expansion were also seen in some patients who did not respond. In the 0.1-3.0 mg/kg groups, partial responders were among the patients with the lowest normalized peripheral clonal expansion, particularly in CD8+ T cells. After ivuxolimab, expanded clones were on average more numerous among CD8+ T cells than among CD4+ T cells.

The trial excluded patients who had a history of autoimmune disease or who were on systemic immunosuppression. Peripheral blood for TCR sequencing was drawn from every dose cohort at baseline, at cycle 4 day 1 and at cycle 7 day 1. The samples were drawn from a first-in-human, open-label, multicenter phase I dose-escalation trial of ivuxolimab. The trial enrolled adults with locally advanced or metastatic head and neck squamous cell, hepatocellular, melanoma or renal cell carcinoma. CD4+ and CD8+ T cells were sorted separately from peripheral blood before TCR sequencing. For sequencing of the TCRbeta CDR3 region, genomic DNA was extracted from the sorted cells. The immunoSEQ Assay was used for sequencing of TCRbeta CDR3 regions. In TCRdb, the immuneACCESS table is reduced to in-frame sequences with V and J assigned. These tables do not hold every clone; where another copy was compared, an unresolved V gene accounts for under half, and the others remain unexplained. This sample lists approximately 59,000 clones; about 82% were detected once. Of the sample, around 4% is held by the ten largest clones.

The clonotype comes from an adult with an advanced solid tumor such as melanoma, head and neck, liver or kidney cancer. The sample consisted of CD4+ or CD8+ T cells sorted from blood, taken in a trial of the OX40 agonist ivuxolimab. The rearranged chain carries TRBV2 and TRBJ2-7, and 7 junctional nucleotides match TRBD1. The CDR3 reads as follows: CASRARGVRQGWYEQYF. The DNA sequence is given as TGTGCCAGCAGAGCCAGAGGGGTCCGACAGGGATGGTACGAGCAGTACTTC.